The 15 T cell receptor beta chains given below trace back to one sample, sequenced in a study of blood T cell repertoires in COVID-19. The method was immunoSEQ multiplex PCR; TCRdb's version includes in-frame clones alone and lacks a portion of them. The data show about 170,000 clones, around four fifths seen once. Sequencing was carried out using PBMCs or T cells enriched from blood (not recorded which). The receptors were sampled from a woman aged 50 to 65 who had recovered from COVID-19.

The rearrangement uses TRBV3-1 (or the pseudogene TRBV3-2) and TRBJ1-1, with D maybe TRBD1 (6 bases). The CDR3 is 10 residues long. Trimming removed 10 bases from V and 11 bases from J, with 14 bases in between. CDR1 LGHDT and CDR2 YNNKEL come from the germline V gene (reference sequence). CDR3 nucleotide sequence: TGTGCCAAACAGGGAGTTAATGCTTTCTTT. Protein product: CAKQGVNAFF.

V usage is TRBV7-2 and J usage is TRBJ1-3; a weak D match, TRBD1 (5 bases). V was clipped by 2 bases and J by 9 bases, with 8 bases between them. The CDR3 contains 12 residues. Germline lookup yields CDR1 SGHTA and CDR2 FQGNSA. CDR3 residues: CASSLQGTTIYF. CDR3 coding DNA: TGTGCCAGCAGCTTACAGGGCACCACCATATATTTT.

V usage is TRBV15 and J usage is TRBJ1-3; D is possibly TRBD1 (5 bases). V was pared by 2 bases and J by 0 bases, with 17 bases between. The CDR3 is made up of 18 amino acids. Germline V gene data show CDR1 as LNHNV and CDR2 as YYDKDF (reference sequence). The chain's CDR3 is CATSRLRSEGRSGNTIYF. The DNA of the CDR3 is TGTGCCACCAGCAGACTCCGCTCGGAGGGGCGCTCTGGAAACACCATATATTTT.

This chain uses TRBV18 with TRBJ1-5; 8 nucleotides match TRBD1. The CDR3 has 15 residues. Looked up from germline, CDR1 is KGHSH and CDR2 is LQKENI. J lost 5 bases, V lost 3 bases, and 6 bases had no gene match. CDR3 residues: CASSPSPDRDQPQHF. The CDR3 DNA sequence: TGTGCCAGCTCACCCAGCCCGGACAGGGATCAGCCCCAGCATTTT.

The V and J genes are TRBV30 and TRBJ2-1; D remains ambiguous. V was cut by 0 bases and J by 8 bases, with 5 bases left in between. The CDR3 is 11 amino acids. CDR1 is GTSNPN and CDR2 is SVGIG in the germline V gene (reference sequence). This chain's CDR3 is CAWSVSDEQFF. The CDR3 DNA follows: TGTGCCTGGAGTGTTTCTGATGAGCAGTTCTTC.

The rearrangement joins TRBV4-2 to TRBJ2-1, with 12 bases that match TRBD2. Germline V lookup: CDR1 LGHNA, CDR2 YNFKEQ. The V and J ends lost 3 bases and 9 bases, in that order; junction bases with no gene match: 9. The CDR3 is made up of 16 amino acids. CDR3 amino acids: CASSQSSGGALGEQFF. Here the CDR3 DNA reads TGTGCCAGCAGCCAGTCTAGCGGGGGGGCACTGGGTGAGCAGTTCTTC.

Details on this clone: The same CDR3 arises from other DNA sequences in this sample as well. DNA of the CDR3: TGTGCCACCAGCAGAGACAGGGGACAAGAGACCCAGTACTTC. As protein: CATSRDRGQETQYF. The rearrangement uses TRBV15 and TRBJ2-5; perhaps TRBD1 as D (6 bases). Germline CDR1 reads LNHNV; CDR2 reads YYDKDF (reference sequence). Trimming took off 0 bases at V and 2 bases at J, with 7 bases between the two ends. This CDR3 has 14 amino acids.

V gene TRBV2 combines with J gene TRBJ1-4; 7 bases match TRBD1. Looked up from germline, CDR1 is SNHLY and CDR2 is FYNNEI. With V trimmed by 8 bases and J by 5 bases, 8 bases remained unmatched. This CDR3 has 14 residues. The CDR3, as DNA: TGTGCCAGCGGCAGGGGGTTTAAGAATGAAAAACTGTTTTTT. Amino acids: CASGRGFKNEKLFF.

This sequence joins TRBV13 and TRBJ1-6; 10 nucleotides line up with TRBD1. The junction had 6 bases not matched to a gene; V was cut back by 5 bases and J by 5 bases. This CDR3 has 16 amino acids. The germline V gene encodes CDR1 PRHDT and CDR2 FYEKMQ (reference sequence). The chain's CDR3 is CASSPVGTGDNSPLHF. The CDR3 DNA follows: TGTGCCAGCAGCCCGGTAGGGACAGGGGATAATTCACCCCTCCACTTT.

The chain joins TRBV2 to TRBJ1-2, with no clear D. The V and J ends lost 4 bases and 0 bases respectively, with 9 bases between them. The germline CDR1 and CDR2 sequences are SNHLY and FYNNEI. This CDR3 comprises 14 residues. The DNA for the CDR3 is TGTGCCAGCAGTGTCTCAGAAGCTAACTATGGCTACACCTTC. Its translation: CASSVSEANYGYTF.

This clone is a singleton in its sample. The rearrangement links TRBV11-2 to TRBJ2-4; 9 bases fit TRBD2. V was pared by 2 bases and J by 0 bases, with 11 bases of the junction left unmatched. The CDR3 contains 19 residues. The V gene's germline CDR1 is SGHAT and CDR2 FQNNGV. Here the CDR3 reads CASSLSGSGTSLAKNIQYF. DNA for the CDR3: TGTGCCAGCAGCTTAAGTGGATCGGGGACTAGCTTAGCCAAAAACATTCAGTACTTC.

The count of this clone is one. The CDR3 is CASSARDRGGLGNTIYF. The CDR3 DNA reads as TGTGCCAGCAGTGCCCGGGACAGGGGGGGATTGGGAAACACCATATATTTT. The genes are TRBV6-1 and TRBJ1-3, with 11 bases identical to TRBD1. The CDR3 has 17 residues. Per the germline V gene, CDR1 is MNHNS and CDR2 is SASEGT. The junction had 9 bases not matched to a gene; V was cut back by 4 bases and J by 4 bases.

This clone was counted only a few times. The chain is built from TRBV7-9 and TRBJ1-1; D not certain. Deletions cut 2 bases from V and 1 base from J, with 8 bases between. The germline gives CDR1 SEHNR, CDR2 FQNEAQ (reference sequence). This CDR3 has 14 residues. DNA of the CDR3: TGTGCCAGCAGCTTACAGGCAGCGAACACTGAAGCTTTCTTT. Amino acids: CASSLQAANTEAFF.

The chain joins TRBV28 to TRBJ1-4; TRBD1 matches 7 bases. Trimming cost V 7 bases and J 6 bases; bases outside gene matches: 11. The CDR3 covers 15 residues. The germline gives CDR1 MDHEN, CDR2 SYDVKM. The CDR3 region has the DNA TGTGCCAGCAAGAAGGGGGCCCCCCGACATGAAAAACTGTTTTTT. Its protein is CASKKGAPRHEKLFF.

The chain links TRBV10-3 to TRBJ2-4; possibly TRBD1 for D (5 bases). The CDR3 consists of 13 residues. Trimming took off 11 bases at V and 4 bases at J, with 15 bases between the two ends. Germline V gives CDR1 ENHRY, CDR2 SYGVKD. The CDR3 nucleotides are TGTGCCGCGACCGAGACAGAGAAAAACATTCAGTACTTC. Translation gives CAATETEKNIQYF.